This is a list of T cell receptor beta chains from one sample in a study of early T cells in non-severe SARS-CoV-2 infection. TCRdb passed the 5' RACE reads through MiXCR, listing each CDR3 protein once. The table lists 20,000 to 30,000 distinct CDR3 sequences, around 4.5% of them singletons, with around a tenth in the top ten. The sample taken for sequencing was whole blood. Receptors were obtained from an adult who was a healthcare worker with PCR-confirmed SARS-CoV-2 infection or an uninfected control (not recorded which). Each CDR3 is given with its conserved first and last residue. D genes are given only for firm matches.

v_call	j_call	d_call	cdr3_aa
TRBV11-2	TRBJ2-5	.	CASSRGHQETQYF
TRBV20-1	TRBJ1-1	.	CSARSGRTDTEAFF
TRBV18	TRBJ1-2	.	CASSPGGGYGYTF
TRBV7-3	TRBJ1-3	TRBD1	CASSLNRGDTIYF
TRBV19	TRBJ1-5	TRBD1	CASSLLDRVLSNQPQHF
TRBV29-1	TRBJ2-7	TRBD1	CSVAGTGGPGQYF
TRBV6-6	TRBJ1-5	.	CASRGEGGNQPQHF
TRBV3-1	TRBJ1-1	TRBD1	CASSPGTGGFVNTEAFF
TRBV4-3	TRBJ1-2	.	CASSQGSEINYGYTF
TRBV10-3	TRBJ2-2	TRBD2	CAISETGTSGGTGELFF
TRBV5-1	TRBJ2-6	TRBD1	CASSTTGTGSPGANVLTF
TRBV7-8	TRBJ2-7	TRBD2	CASSLGLAGATRSYEQYF
TRBV19	TRBJ1-6	.	CASTVGGDSPLHF
TRBV6-1	TRBJ2-5	TRBD1	CASSEALPGGAETQYF
TRBV7-8	TRBJ2-1	TRBD2	CASSFRASGITGDEQFF